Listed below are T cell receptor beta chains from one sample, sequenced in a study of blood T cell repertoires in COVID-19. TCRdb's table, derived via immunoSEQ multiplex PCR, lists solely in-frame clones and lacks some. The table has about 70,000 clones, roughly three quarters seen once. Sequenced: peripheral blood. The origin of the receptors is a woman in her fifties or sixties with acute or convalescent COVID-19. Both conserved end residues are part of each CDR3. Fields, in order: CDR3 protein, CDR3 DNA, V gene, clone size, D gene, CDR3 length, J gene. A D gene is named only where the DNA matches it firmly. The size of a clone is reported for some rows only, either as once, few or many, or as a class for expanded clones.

CASSRPDRVLGYTF,TGTGCCAGTAGCCGCCCGGACAGGGTGCTTGGCTACACCTTC,TRBV19,NA,TRBD1,14,TRBJ1-2
CASSLAGGYNEQFF,TGTGCCAGCAGCTTAGCAGGGGGTTACAATGAGCAGTTCTTC,TRBV7-9,NA,NA,14,TRBJ2-1
CASSHRTDPNTEAFF,TGTGCCAGCAGCCACCGAACAGACCCTAACACTGAAGCTTTCTTT,TRBV4-2,NA,NA,15,TRBJ1-1
CSVAGTTGLGTDTQYF,TGCAGCGTTGCTGGGACTACCGGGTTGGGCACAGATACGCAGTATTTT,TRBV29-1,once,TRBD2,16,TRBJ2-3
CATSRGGDHGELFF,TGTGCCACCAGCAGAGGCGGGGATCACGGGGAGCTGTTTTTT,TRBV15,NA,NA,14,TRBJ2-2
CASSPGTGGSEQYF,TGTGCCAGCTCCCCCGGGACAGGGGGCAGCGAGCAGTACTTC,TRBV18,NA,TRBD1,14,TRBJ2-7
CACGATGYGYTF,TGTGCCTGCGGAGCTACTGGCTATGGCTACACCTTC,TRBV25-1,NA,NA,12,TRBJ1-2
CAWSGTGTSAYNEQFF,TGTGCCTGGAGCGGTACCGGGACTAGCGCCTACAATGAGCAGTTCTTC,TRBV30,NA,TRBD2,16,TRBJ2-1
CASSQLWTGYNEQFF,TGTGCCAGTAGCCAGCTTTGGACGGGATACAATGAGCAGTTCTTC,TRBV19,NA,NA,15,TRBJ2-1
CASSPLRGGNEKLFF,TGTGCCAGCAGTCCCTTGAGGGGGGGTAATGAAAAACTGTTTTTT,TRBV28,NA,NA,15,TRBJ1-4
CASSYAAGASDEQYF,TGTGCCAGCTCCTACGCCGCAGGGGCAAGCGACGAGCAGTACTTC,TRBV18,NA,NA,15,TRBJ2-7
CASSARTSTDTQYF,TGTGCCAGCAGTGCACGGACTAGCACAGATACGCAGTATTTT,TRBV2,few,NA,14,TRBJ2-3
CAISAPSGDTQYF,TGTGCCATCAGTGCCCCTAGTGGGGATACGCAGTATTTT,TRBV10-3,NA,NA,13,TRBJ2-3
CASSEGTGHGYTF,TGTGCCAGCAGTGAAGGGACAGGGCATGGCTACACCTTC,TRBV6-1,NA,TRBD1,13,TRBJ1-2
CASSYEETQYF,TGTGCCAGCAGTTACGAGGAGACCCAGTACTTC,TRBV6-2/TRBV6-3,NA,NA,11,TRBJ2-5
CASSLVLGTGPSEQYF,TGTGCCAGCAGTTTAGTTCTTGGGACAGGGCCCAGCGAGCAGTACTTC,TRBV27,NA,TRBD1,16,TRBJ2-7
CASSSGVTEAFF,TGTGCCAGCAGTTCGGGGGTCACTGAAGCTTTCTTT,TRBV28,once,NA,12,TRBJ1-1
CASSPTGIYEKLFF,TGTGCCAGCAGTCCGACAGGCATCTATGAAAAACTGTTTTTT,TRBV27,NA,NA,14,TRBJ1-4
CASSSFQGPEGNTEAFF,TGTGCCAGCAGTTCATTCCAGGGGCCAGAGGGGAACACTGAAGCTTTCTTT,TRBV28,NA,NA,17,TRBJ1-1
CASSGGAANYGYTF,TGTGCCAGCAGCGGGGGGGCAGCTAACTATGGCTACACCTTC,TRBV7-6,NA,NA,14,TRBJ1-2
CASSLARVNEQFF,TGTGCCAGCAGCTTAGCGCGAGTCAATGAGCAGTTCTTC,TRBV7-9,NA,NA,13,TRBJ2-1
CASSALLAGGPGGELFF,TGTGCCAGCAGTGCACTTCTAGCGGGGGGGCCTGGCGGGGAGCTGTTTTTT,TRBV25-1,NA,TRBD2,17,TRBJ2-2
CASSLQGARSYGYTF,TGTGCCAGCAGCTTACAGGGGGCGCGTAGCTATGGCTACACCTTC,TRBV5-6,once,TRBD1,15,TRBJ1-2
CASSPLAGEETQYF,TGTGCCAGCAGCCCTCTAGCGGGGGAAGAGACCCAGTACTTC,TRBV7-9,NA,TRBD2,14,TRBJ2-5
CASSSLKTGYYEQYF,TGTGCCAGCAGCTCACTCAAGACAGGGTACTACGAGCAGTACTTC,TRBV7-8,few,TRBD1,15,TRBJ2-7
CASRPTGNYGYTF,TGCGCCAGCAGGCCAACAGGCAACTATGGCTACACCTTC,TRBV4-1,NA,NA,13,TRBJ1-2
CASSDRVSYTF,TGTGCCAGCAGCGACCGGGTCAGCTACACCTTC,TRBV12-3/TRBV12-4,NA,NA,11,TRBJ1-2
CASSSLGDRAYEKLFF,TGTGCCAGCAGCTCCCTTGGGGACAGGGCATACGAAAAACTGTTTTTT,TRBV7-8,NA,TRBD1,16,TRBJ1-4
CASSLRDRGYEQYF,TGTGCCAGCAGTCTACGGGACAGGGGCTACGAGCAGTACTTC,TRBV28,NA,TRBD1,14,TRBJ2-7
CASQGDYGYTF,TGTGCCAGCCAAGGGGACTATGGCTACACCTTC,TRBV28,NA,NA,11,TRBJ1-2
CASSRQGDSNQPQHF,TGTGCCAGCAGTCGACAGGGGGATAGCAATCAGCCCCAGCATTTT,TRBV6-2/TRBV6-3,NA,TRBD1,15,TRBJ1-5
CASSQDPGSPLHF,TGCGCCAGCAGCCAAGATCCGGGATCACCCCTCCACTTT,TRBV4-3,NA,NA,13,TRBJ1-6
CASSPLGDSRGANVLTF,TGTGCCAGCAGTCCCCTTGGGGACAGCAGAGGGGCCAACGTCCTGACTTTC,TRBV27,few,TRBD1,17,TRBJ2-6
CASSQERVSEQYF,TGTGCCAGCAGCCAAGAACGGGTTTCCGAGCAGTACTTC,TRBV14,NA,NA,13,TRBJ2-7
CASSVQDRSQPPYGYTF,TGTGCCAGCAGCGTGCAGGACAGATCCCAACCGCCCTATGGCTACACCTTC,TRBV9,NA,NA,17,TRBJ1-2
CASSSRGEATF,TGTGCCAGCAGCTCCAGGGGCGAGGCCACCTTC,TRBV5-4,NA,NA,11,TRBJ1-2
CASSLDRGAYEQYF,TGTGCCAGCAGCTTGGACAGGGGGGCCTACGAGCAGTACTTC,TRBV5-6,NA,TRBD1,14,TRBJ2-7
CASSLRLAGIQETQYF,TGTGCCAGCAGCTTACGGCTAGCGGGAATACAAGAGACCCAGTACTTC,TRBV7-2,NA,TRBD2,16,TRBJ2-5
CASSLGASGGVYEQFF,TGTGCCAGCAGCTTAGGGGCTAGCGGGGGGGTTTATGAGCAGTTCTTC,TRBV7-6,NA,TRBD2,16,TRBJ2-1
CASIERAGNTIYF,TGTGCCAGTATCGAACGGGCTGGAAACACCATATATTTT,TRBV19,NA,NA,13,TRBJ1-3
CASSYLLAGGPGTQYF,TGTGCCAGCAGTTATTTACTAGCGGGGGGGCCGGGTACGCAGTATTTT,TRBV6-5,NA,TRBD2,16,TRBJ2-3
CASSFSGTGGAYGYTF,TGTGCCAGCAGCTTTTCCGGGACAGGGGGCGCCTATGGCTACACCTTC,TRBV13,NA,TRBD1,16,TRBJ1-2
CASSLSGVSSYEQYF,TGCGCCAGCAGCTTATCGGGGGTGAGCTCCTACGAGCAGTACTTC,TRBV5-1,NA,NA,15,TRBJ2-7
CASSPPGGWDEQYF,TGTGCCAGCAGTCCCCCGGGGGGTTGGGACGAGCAGTACTTC,TRBV7-9,NA,TRBD2,14,TRBJ2-7
CASAGRLAGGETQYF,TGTGCCAGTGCGGGCCGACTAGCGGGGGGAGAGACCCAGTACTTC,TRBV19,NA,TRBD2,15,TRBJ2-5
CATSSGGPQETQYF,TGTGCCACCAGCAGCGGAGGGCCCCAAGAGACCCAGTACTTC,TRBV15,NA,NA,14,TRBJ2-5
CASSLTEDWETQYF,TGCGCCAGCAGCTTGACGGAGGATTGGGAGACCCAGTACTTC,TRBV5-1,NA,NA,14,TRBJ2-5
CASSKEDTLNTEAFF,TGTGCCAGCAGCAAAGAAGACACGTTGAACACTGAAGCTTTCTTT,TRBV21-1,NA,NA,15,TRBJ1-1
CASSVGGTGVTVGELFF,TGTGCCAGCAGCGTAGGGGGGACAGGGGTGACCGTCGGGGAGCTGTTTTTT,TRBV9,NA,TRBD1,17,TRBJ2-2
CASSGLGGTGRDGYTF,TGTGCCAGCAGTGGCCTTGGGGGGACAGGCAGGGATGGCTACACCTTC,TRBV6-4,NA,TRBD1,16,TRBJ1-2
CASSYRLDEQYF,TGTGCCAGCAGTTACAGGTTAGACGAGCAGTACTTC,TRBV28,few,NA,12,TRBJ2-7
CASSPRAKNDRTNGYTF,TGTGCCAGCTCACCACGGGCTAAAAATGACAGAACAAATGGCTACACCTTC,TRBV18,NA,NA,17,TRBJ1-2
CASSQGVLNTEAFF,TGCGCCAGCAGCCAAGGAGTTTTGAACACTGAAGCTTTCTTT,TRBV5-1,NA,NA,14,TRBJ1-1
CASKTSSRETQYF,TGTGCCAGCAAGACTAGCTCTCGGGAGACCCAGTACTTC,TRBV6-5,NA,TRBD2,13,TRBJ2-5
CAIKGGEVNTEAFF,TGTGCCATCAAAGGGGGCGAGGTGAACACTGAAGCTTTCTTT,TRBV10-3,NA,TRBD1,14,TRBJ1-1
CASSPSRLEWETQYF,TGTGCCAGCAGCCCCTCGCGACTAGAGTGGGAGACCCAGTACTTC,TRBV9,NA,NA,15,TRBJ2-5
CASSQDQTDTQYF,TGTGCCAGCAGCCAAGATCAGACAGATACGCAGTATTTT,TRBV4-2,NA,NA,13,TRBJ2-3
CASSRPGTVSGNTIYF,TGTGCCAGTAGTCGCCCCGGGACAGTCTCTGGAAACACCATATATTTT,TRBV19,NA,TRBD1,16,TRBJ1-3
CASGDRGRSGNTIYF,TGCGCCAGCGGAGACAGGGGAAGGTCTGGAAACACCATATATTTT,TRBV10-2,NA,TRBD1,15,TRBJ1-3
CASSVAGQGAWETQYF,TGTGCCAGCAGCGTAGCGGGACAGGGGGCATGGGAGACCCAGTACTTC,TRBV9,NA,TRBD1,16,TRBJ2-5